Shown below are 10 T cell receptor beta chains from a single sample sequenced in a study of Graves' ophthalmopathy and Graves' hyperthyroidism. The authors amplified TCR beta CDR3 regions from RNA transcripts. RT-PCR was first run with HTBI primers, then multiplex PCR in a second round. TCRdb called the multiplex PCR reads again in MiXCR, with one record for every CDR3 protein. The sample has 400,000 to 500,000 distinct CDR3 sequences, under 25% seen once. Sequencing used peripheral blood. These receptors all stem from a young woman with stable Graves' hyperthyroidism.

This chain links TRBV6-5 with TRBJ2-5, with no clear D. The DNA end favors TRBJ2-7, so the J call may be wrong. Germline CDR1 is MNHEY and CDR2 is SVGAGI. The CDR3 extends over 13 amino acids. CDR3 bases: TGTGCCAGCAGTTTCTCCACCCTCTACGAGCAGTACTTC. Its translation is CASSFSTLYEQYF.

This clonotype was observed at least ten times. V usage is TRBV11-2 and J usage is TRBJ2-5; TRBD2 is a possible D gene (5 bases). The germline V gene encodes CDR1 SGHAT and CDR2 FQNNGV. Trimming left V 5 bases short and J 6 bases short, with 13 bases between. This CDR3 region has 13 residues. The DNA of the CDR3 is TGTGCCAGCAGCCCCGACTATGTGAAGACCCAGTACTTC. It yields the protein CASSPDYVKTQYF.

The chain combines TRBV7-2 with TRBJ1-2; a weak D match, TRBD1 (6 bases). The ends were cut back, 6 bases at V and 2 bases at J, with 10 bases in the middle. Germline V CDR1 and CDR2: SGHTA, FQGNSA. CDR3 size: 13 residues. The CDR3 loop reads CASRATGNYGYTF. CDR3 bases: TGTGCCAGCAGAGCCACAGGGAACTATGGCTACACCTTC.

CDR3 sequence reads: CASSEYQREGPEQYF. In nucleotides, the CDR3 is TGCGCCAGCAGTGAGTATCAGCGGGAGGGCCCCGAGCAGTACTTC. The rearrangement joins TRBV10-2 to TRBJ2-7, with 10 bases fitting TRBD2. The V gene end was trimmed by 1 base and the J gene end by 6 bases; junction bases not matched to a gene: 6. The CDR3 totals 15 residues. Per germline, CDR1 WSHSY and CDR2 SAAADI.

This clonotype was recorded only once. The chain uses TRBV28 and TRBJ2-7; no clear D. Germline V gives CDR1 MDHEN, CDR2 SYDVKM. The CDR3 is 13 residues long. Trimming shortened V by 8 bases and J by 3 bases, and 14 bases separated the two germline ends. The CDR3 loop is CASSKTALYEQYF. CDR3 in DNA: TGTGCCAGCTCCAAAACCGCCCTCTACGAGCAGTACTTC.

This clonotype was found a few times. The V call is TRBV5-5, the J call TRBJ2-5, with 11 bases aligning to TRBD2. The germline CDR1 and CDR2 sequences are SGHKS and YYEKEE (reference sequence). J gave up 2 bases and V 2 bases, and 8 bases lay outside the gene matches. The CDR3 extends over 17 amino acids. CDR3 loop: CASSFVAGGPGQETQYF. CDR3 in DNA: TGTGCCAGCAGCTTTGTAGCGGGAGGGCCTGGACAAGAGACCCAGTACTTC.

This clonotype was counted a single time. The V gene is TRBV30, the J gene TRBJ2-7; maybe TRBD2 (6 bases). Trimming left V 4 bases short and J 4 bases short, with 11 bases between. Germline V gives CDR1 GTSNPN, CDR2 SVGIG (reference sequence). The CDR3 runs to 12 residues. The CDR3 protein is CAWTAGTYEQYF. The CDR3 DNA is TGTGCCTGGACCGCGGGGACTTACGAGCAGTACTTC.

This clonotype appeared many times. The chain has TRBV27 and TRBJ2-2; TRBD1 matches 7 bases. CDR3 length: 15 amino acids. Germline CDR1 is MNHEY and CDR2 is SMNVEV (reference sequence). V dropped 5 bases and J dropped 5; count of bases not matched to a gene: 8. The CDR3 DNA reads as TGTGCCAGCAGTCCGCGACAGGGTGTAACCGGGGAGCTGTTTTTT. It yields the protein CASSPRQGVTGELFF.

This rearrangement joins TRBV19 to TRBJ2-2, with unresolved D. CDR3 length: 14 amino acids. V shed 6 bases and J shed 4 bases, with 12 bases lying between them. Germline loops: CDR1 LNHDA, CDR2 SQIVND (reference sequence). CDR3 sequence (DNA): TGTGCCAGTAGCCGAACAGTGAGCACCGGGGAGCTGTTTTTT. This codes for CASSRTVSTGELFF. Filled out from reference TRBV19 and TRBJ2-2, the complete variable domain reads DGGITQSPKYLFRKEGQNVTLSCEQNLNHDAMYWYRQDPGQGLRLIYYSQIVNDFQKGDIAEGYSVSREKKESFPLTVTSAQKNPTAFYLCASSRTVSTGELFFGEGSRLTVL.

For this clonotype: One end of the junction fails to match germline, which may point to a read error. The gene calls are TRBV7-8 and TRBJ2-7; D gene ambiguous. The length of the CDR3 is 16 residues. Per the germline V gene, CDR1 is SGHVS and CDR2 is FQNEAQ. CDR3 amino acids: CASSLALPVGYNDQYF. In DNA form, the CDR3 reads TGTGCCAGCAGCTTAGCGCTCCCAGTGGGCTACAACGACCAGTACTTC.